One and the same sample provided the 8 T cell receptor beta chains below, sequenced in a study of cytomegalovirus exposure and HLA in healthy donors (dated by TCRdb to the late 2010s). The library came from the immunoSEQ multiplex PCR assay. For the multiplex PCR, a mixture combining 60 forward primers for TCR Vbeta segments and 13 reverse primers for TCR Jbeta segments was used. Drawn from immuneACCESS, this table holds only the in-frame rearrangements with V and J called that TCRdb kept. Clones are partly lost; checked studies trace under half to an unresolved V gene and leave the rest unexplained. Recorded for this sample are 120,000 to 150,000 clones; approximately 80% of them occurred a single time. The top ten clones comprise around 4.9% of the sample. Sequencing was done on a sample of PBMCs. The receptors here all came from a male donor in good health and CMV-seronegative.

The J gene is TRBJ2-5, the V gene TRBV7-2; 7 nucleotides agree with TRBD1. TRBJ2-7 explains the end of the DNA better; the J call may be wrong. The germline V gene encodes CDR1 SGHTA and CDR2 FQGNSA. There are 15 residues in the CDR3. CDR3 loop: CASSEYGTGAYEQYF. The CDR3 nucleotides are TGTGCCAGCAGCGAATACGGCACAGGGGCCTACGAGCAGTACTTC.

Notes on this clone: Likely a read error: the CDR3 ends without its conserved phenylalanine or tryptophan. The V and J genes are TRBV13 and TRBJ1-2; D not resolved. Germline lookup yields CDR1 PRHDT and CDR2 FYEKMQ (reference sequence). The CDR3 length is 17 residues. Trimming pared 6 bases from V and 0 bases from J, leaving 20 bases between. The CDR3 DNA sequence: TGTGCCAGCAGGCCCAAGTTCGGGGAAACAGCTAACTATGGCTACACCCTC. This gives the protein CASRPKFGETANYGYTL.

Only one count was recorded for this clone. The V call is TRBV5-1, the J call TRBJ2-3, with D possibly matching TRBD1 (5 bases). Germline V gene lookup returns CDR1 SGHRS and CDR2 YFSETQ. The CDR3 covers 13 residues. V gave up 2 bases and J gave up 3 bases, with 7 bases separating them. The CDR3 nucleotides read TGCGCCAGCAGCTTCCAGGGAACAGATACGCAGTATTTT. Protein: CASSFQGTDTQYF.

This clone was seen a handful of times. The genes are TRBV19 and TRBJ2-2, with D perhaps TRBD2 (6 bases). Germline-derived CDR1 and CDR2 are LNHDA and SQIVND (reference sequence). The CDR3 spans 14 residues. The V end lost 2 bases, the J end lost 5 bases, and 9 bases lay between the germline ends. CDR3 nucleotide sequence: TGTGCCAGTAGTATATTGGGGGGAACCGGGGAGCTGTTTTTT. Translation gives CASSILGGTGELFF.

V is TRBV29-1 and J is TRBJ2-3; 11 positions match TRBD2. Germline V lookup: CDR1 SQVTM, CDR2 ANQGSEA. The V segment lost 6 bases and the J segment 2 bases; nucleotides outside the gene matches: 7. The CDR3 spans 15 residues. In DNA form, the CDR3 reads TGCAGCGTCCAAAGACTAGCGGGGATCACAGATACGCAGTATTTT. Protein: CSVQRLAGITDTQYF.

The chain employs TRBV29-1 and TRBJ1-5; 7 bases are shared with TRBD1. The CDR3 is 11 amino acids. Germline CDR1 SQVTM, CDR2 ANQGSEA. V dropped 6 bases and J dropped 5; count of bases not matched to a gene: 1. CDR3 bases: TGCAGCGTCGGGACAGATCAGCCCCAGCATTTT. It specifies CSVGTDQPQHF. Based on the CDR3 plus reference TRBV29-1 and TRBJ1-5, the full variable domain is SAVISQKPSRDICQRGTSLTIQCQVDSQVTMMFWYRQQPGQSLTLIATANQGSEATYESGFVIDKFPISRPNLTFSTLTVSNMSPEDSSIYLCSVGTDQPQHFGDGTRLSIL.

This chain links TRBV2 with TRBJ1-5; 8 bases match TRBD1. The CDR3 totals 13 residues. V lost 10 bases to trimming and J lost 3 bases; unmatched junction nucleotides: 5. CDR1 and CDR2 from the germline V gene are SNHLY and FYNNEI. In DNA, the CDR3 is TGTGCCATAGGGGGACAGGCCAATCAGCCCCAGCATTTT. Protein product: CAIGGQANQPQHF.

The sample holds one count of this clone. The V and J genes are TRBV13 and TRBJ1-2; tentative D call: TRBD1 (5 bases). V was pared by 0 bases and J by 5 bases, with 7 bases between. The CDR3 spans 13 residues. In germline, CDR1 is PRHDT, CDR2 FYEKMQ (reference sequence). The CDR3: CASSLGQGYGYTF. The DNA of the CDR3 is TGTGCCAGCAGCTTAGGCCAGGGATATGGCTACACCTTC.